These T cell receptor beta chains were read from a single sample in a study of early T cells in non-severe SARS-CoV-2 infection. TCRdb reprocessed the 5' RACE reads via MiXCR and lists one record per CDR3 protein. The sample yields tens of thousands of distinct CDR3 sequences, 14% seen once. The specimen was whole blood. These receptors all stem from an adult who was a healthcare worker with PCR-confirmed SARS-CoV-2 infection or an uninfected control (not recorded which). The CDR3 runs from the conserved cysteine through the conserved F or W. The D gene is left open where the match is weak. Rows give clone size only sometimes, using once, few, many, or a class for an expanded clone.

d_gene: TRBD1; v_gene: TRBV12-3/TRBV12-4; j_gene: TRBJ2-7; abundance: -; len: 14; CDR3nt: TGTGCCAGCAGTATGACAGGGGGCATTGACGAGCAGTACTTC; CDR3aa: CASSMTGGIDEQYF
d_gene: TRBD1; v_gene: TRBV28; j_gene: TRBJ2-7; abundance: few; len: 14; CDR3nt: TGTGCCAGCAGTTTATCAGGACAGGGGAACGAGCAGTACTTC; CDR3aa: CASSLSGQGNEQYF
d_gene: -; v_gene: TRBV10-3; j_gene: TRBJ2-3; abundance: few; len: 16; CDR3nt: TGTGCCATCAGTGGAACAGGGAAAGGGAGCACAGATACGCAGTATTTT; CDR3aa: CAISGTGKGSTDTQYF
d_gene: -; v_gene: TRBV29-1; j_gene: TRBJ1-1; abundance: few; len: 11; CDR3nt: TGCAGCGTTGGAAGTAGGACTGAAGCTTTCTTT; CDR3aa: CSVGSRTEAFF
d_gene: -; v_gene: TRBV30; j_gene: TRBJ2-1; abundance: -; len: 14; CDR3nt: TGTGCCTGGGAGAACTTACTGTCATACAATGAGCAGTTCTTC; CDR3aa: CAWENLLSYNEQFF
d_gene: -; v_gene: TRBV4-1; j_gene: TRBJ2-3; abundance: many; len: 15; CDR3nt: TGCGCCAGCAGCCAAGTGGGGGCTGACACAGATACGCAGTATTTT; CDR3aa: CASSQVGADTDTQYF
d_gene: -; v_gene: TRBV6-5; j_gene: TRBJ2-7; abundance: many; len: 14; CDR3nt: TGTGCCAGCAGCCGAGAGCGGGTGGGATACGAGCAGTACTTC; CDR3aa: CASSRERVGYEQYF
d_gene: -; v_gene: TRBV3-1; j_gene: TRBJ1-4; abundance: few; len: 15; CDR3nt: TGTGCCAGCAGCCCCCGTGACACATTTAATGAAAAACTGTTTTTT; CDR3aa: CASSPRDTFNEKLFF
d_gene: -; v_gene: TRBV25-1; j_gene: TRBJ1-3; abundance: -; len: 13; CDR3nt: TGTGCCAGCAGTGTTATACCCGGAAACACCATATATTTT; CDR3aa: CASSVIPGNTIYF
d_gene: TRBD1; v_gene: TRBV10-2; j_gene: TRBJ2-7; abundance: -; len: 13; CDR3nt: TGCGCCAGCAGAGACGGACAGGGATCCGAGCAGTACTTC; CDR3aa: CASRDGQGSEQYF
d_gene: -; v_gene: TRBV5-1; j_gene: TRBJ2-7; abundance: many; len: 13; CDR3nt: TGCGCCAGCAGCTTGACAGCCGCCTACGAGCAGTACTTC; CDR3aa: CASSLTAAYEQYF
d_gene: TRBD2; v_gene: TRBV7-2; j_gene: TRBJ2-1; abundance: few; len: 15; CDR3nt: TGTGCCAGTTTTAGGACTAGCCGGGCCTACAATGAGCAGTTCTTC; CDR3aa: CASFRTSRAYNEQFF
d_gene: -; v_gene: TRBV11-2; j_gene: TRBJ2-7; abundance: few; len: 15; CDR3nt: TGTGCCAGCAGTAGAGTACAGGGACCTGGGATCGAGCAGTACTTC; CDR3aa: CASSRVQGPGIEQYF
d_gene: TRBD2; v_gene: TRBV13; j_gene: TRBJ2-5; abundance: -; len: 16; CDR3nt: TGTGCCAGCAGCCAGGGACTAGCGGGAGTCTGGGAGACCCAGTACTTC; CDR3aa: CASSQGLAGVWETQYF
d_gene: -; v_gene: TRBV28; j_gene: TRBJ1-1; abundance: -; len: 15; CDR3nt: TGTGCCAGCAGTTTAGGTGGGACGTTCAACACTGAAGCTTTCTTT; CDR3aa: CASSLGGTFNTEAFF
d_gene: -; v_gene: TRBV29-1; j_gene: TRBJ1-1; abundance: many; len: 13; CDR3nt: TGCAGCGTGGCTGGGCGGTTGAACACTGAAGCTTTCTTT; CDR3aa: CSVAGRLNTEAFF
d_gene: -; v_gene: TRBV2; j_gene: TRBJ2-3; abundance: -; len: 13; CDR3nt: TGTGCCAGCAGTGAACAGGAAACAGATACGCAGTATTTT; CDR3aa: CASSEQETDTQYF
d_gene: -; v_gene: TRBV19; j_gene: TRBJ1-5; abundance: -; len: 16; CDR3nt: TGTGCCAGTAGTATCCTGGGGGAGGGCAAGGATCAGCCCCAGCATTTT; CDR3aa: CASSILGEGKDQPQHF